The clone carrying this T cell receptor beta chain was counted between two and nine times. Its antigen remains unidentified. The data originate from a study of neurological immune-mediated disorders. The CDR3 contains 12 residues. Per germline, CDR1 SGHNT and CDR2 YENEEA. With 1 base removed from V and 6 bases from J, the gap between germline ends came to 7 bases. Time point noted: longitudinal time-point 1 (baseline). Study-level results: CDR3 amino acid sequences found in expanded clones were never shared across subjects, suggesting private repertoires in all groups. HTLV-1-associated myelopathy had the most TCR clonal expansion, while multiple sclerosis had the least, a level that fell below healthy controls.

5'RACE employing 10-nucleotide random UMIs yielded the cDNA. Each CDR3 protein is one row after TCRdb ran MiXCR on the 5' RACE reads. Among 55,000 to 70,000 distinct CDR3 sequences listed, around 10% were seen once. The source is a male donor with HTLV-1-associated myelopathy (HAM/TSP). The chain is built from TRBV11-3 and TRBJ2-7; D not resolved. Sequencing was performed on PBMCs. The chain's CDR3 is CASSLVLGEQYF. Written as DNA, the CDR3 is TGTGCCAGCAGCTTAGTCTTGGGCGAGCAGTACTTC.